Each of the 18 T cell receptor beta chains below was sequenced from the same sample in a study of PD-L1 blockade in urothelial cancer. Time point described: pretreatment peripheral blood. Clones were read by immunoSEQ multiplex PCR, and TCRdb kept only the in-frame ones, dropping some. The sample lists 70,000 to 80,000 clones, around four fifths occurring once. Sequencing used PBMCs, obtained around atezolizumab (anti-PD-L1) treatment. These receptor sequences come from a man between 40 and 49 years old with urothelial cancer.

This clone was found once. The chain is built from TRBV18 and TRBJ1-1; no reliable D call. In germline, CDR1 is KGHSH, CDR2 LQKENI. Trimming left V 3 bases short and J 6 bases short, with 11 bases between. The CDR3 consists of 13 residues. CDR3 region: CASSPRGDAEAFF. CDR3 in DNA: TGTGCCAGCTCACCTCGGGGTGACGCTGAAGCTTTCTTT.

J is TRBJ1-5 and V is TRBV6-5; D may be TRBD1 (5 bases). CDR1 and CDR2 (germline): MNHEY, SVGAGI. This CDR3 comprises 13 residues. V was shortened by 10 bases and J by 2 bases, with 12 bases between the two germline ends. CDR3 protein: CATQGGGNQPQHF. Here the CDR3 DNA reads TGTGCCACCCAGGGTGGCGGCAATCAGCCCCAGCATTTT.

The chain links TRBV10-3 to TRBJ2-2, with TRBD2 matching over 8 bases. The CDR3 extends over 14 amino acids. The germline V gene has CDR1 ENHRY and CDR2 SYGVKD. V lost 11 bases, J lost 0 bases, and 5 bases stayed unmatched. Here the CDR3 reads CAAKGLANTGELFF. Written as DNA, the CDR3 is TGTGCCGCCAAGGGACTAGCGAACACCGGGGAGCTGTTTTTT.

The chain couples TRBV5-4 to TRBJ2-5; D remains ambiguous. Germline V gene sequence: CDR1 SGHNT, CDR2 YYREEE (reference sequence). This CDR3 region has 14 residues. Trimming pared 3 bases from V and 1 base from J, leaving 10 bases between. The CDR3 DNA sequence: TGTGCCAGCAGCTCTTTTGCGGTCCAAGAGACCCAGTACTTC. It codes for CASSSFAVQETQYF. The full variable domain, with the rest looked up from reference TRBV5-4 and TRBJ2-5, is ETGVTQSPTHLIKTRGQQVTLRCSSQSGHNTVSWYQQALGQGPQFIFQYYREEENGRGNFPPRFSGLQFPNYSSELNVNALELDDSALYLCASSSFAVQETQYFGPGTRLLVL.

In the case of this clone: At the DNA level, this CDR3 is encoded by other sequences in the same sample as well. The chain couples TRBV7-3 to TRBJ1-1; possible D gene TRBD1, 5 bases. Looked up from germline, CDR1 is SGHTA and CDR2 is FQGTGA. The CDR3 extends over 13 amino acids. The V end lost 3 bases, the J end lost 2 bases, and 7 bases lay between the germline ends. The CDR3 DNA reads TGTGCCAGCAGCTTTCAGGGTAACACTGAAGCTTTCTTT. This gives the protein CASSFQGNTEAFF.

The chain couples TRBV11-2 to TRBJ2-7, with D possibly being TRBD2 (6 bases). V gave up 6 bases and J gave up 0 bases, with 18 bases separating them. The length of the CDR3 is 16 residues. In germline, CDR1 is SGHAT, CDR2 FQNNGV. In nucleotides, the CDR3 is TGTGCCAGCAGTCCTAGGGACTCAGGTAGCTCCTACGAGCAGTACTTC. This sequence encodes CASSPRDSGSSYEQYF.

The chain carries TRBV5-1 and TRBJ2-1; 9 positions agree with TRBD2. From germline, CDR1 is SGHRS and CDR2 YFSETQ. The CDR3 loop spans 16 amino acids. V was pared by 5 bases and J by 6 bases, with 12 bases of the junction left unmatched. CDR3 in amino acids: CASRLSGTSRGNEQFF. In DNA form, the CDR3 reads TGCGCCAGCAGGTTATCCGGGACTAGCAGGGGCAATGAGCAGTTCTTC.

This chain connects TRBV10-2 to TRBJ2-3; D is perhaps TRBD1 (5 bases). Looked up from germline, CDR1 is WSHSY and CDR2 is SAAADI. This CDR3 region has 15 residues. V lost 1 base, J lost 3 bases, and 11 bases lay in between. This CDR3 reads CASSEFPAGTDTQYF. CDR3 DNA: TGCGCCAGCAGTGAGTTCCCGGCAGGGACAGATACGCAGTATTTT.

V usage is TRBV27 and J usage is TRBJ1-2; 7 positions match TRBD1. The germline V gene has CDR1 MNHEY and CDR2 SMNVEV (reference sequence). After removal of 2 bases from V and 0 bases from J, the junction contained 0 bases not matched to a gene. The CDR3 contains 14 residues. The CDR3 reads CASSLGTANYGYTF. The CDR3 nucleotides are TGTGCCAGCAGTTTAGGGACAGCTAACTATGGCTACACCTTC.

This chain connects TRBV25-1 to TRBJ1-5; 9 nucleotides line up with TRBD1. The germline V gene encodes CDR1 MGHDK and CDR2 SYGVNS. Germline trimming cut 8 bases from V and 3 bases from J; bases unmatched to any gene: 5. The CDR3 runs to 14 residues. CDR3 sequence (DNA): TGTGCCAGCCAAGGGACAGGGAACAATCAGCCCCAGCATTTT. Its protein is CASQGTGNNQPQHF.

This chain uses TRBV5-1 with TRBJ2-7; TRBD1 matches at 9 bases. The CDR3 sequence is 15 residues long. From germline, CDR1 is SGHRS and CDR2 YFSETQ. V lost 5 bases, J lost 0 bases, and 6 bases stayed unmatched. The CDR3 bases are TGCGCCAGCAGGTTTGGGACAGGGTTCTCCTACGAGCAGTACTTC. Translation gives CASRFGTGFSYEQYF.

J is TRBJ2-6 and V is TRBV7-9; D may be TRBD2 (5 bases). V dropped 0 bases and J dropped 0 bases, with 9 bases sitting between them. Germline lookup yields CDR1 SEHNR and CDR2 FQNEAQ (reference sequence). CDR3 length: 17 residues. The CDR3 here is CASSLAEALSGANVLTF. CDR3 bases: TGTGCCAGCAGCTTAGCGGAGGCACTCTCTGGGGCCAACGTCCTGACTTTC. Combining the CDR3 with reference TRBV7-9 and TRBJ2-6 gives the whole variable domain DTGVSQNPRHKITKRGQNVTFRCDPISEHNRLYWYRQTLGQGPEFLTYFQNEAQLEKSRLLSDRFSAERPKGSFSTLEIQRTEQGDSAMYLCASSLAEALSGANVLTFGAGSRLTVL.

V usage is TRBV5-4 and J usage is TRBJ2-5; 7 positions match TRBD2. Trimming took 1 base from V and 4 from J; bases not matched to a gene: 7. The CDR3 is 15 residues long. Germline V gives CDR1 SGHNT, CDR2 YYREEE (reference sequence). CDR3 sequence reads: CASSLRAGVRETQYF. The CDR3 DNA reads TGTGCCAGCAGCTTGCGGGCGGGAGTCAGAGAGACCCAGTACTTC.

This clone was recorded only once. The chain couples TRBV6-5 to TRBJ2-7; 9 nucleotides agree with TRBD1. V was clipped by 11 bases and J by 6 bases; unmatched bases: 14. CDR1 and CDR2 from the germline V gene are MNHEY and SVGAGI. The CDR3 is 14 amino acids. The CDR3 loop reads CASKRDRVIAEQYF. Written as DNA, the CDR3 is TGTGCCTCAAAACGGGACAGGGTTATAGCCGAGCAGTACTTC.

This chain uses TRBV9 with TRBJ1-1; D gene unclear. Germline V CDR1 and CDR2: SGDLS, YYNGEE. The V gene lost 4 bases and the J gene lost 4 bases, with 17 bases spanning the gap. The CDR3 spans 15 residues. CDR3 in amino acids: CASSPTPPGGTEAFF. The CDR3, as DNA: TGTGCCAGCAGCCCCACCCCGCCCGGTGGCACTGAAGCTTTCTTT.

V and J are TRBV28 and TRBJ2-2; 12 nucleotides line up with TRBD1. After removal of 3 bases from V and 7 bases from J, the junction contained 6 bases not matched to a gene. The germline V gene has CDR1 MDHEN and CDR2 SYDVKM. There are 16 residues in the CDR3. As DNA, the CDR3 is TGTGCCAGCAGTTTCGGGGGACAGGGGGCCTTCGGGGAGCTGTTTTTT. Its protein product is CASSFGGQGAFGELFF. Based on the CDR3 plus reference TRBV28 and TRBJ2-2, the full variable domain is DVKVTQSSRYLVKRTGEKVFLECVQDMDHENMFWYRQDPGLGLRLIYFSYDVKMKEKGDIPEGYSVSREKKERFSLILESASTNQTSMYLCASSFGGQGAFGELFFGEGSRLTVL.

This chain connects TRBV15 to TRBJ2-7; TRBD2 matches at 15 bases. The ends lost 4 bases at V and 7 bases at J; junction bases unmatched: 11. The CDR3 is made up of 17 amino acids. Germline V gives CDR1 LNHNV, CDR2 YYDKDF (reference sequence). CDR3: CATSKGLAGGTSREQYF. The CDR3 nucleotides are TGTGCCACCAGCAAGGGACTAGCGGGAGGAACTAGTAGGGAGCAGTACTTC. The full variable domain, completed using reference TRBV15 and TRBJ2-7, is DAMVIQNPRYQVTQFGKPVTLSCSQTLNHNVMYWYQQKSSQAPKLLFHYYDKDFNNEADTPDNFQSRRPNTSFCFLDIRSPGLGDTAMYLCATSKGLAGGTSREQYFGPGTRLTVT.

The rearrangement joins TRBV9 to TRBJ2-3; 9 bases align to TRBD2. The CDR3 is made up of 15 amino acids. CDR1 is SGDLS, CDR2 YYNGEE, per germline. V shed 2 bases, J shed 6 bases, and the junction held 7 bases outside the gene matches. CDR3 bases: TGTGCCAGCAGCGTTAGGGCGGGAGGGCCCGATACGCAGTATTTT. Residues: CASSVRAGGPDTQYF.